The sequence of this T cell receptor (beta chain) was determined in a study of cytomegalovirus exposure and HLA in healthy donors. General observations from the study: In a later analysis, productive TCRs from donors in an Asian-associated ancestry cluster reportedly carried fewer N-insertions than the cohort mean. For TCR beta chains, V- and J-gene trimming was later linked to a missense DCLRE1C variant.

Germline CDR1 and CDR2: SEHNR and FQNEAQ (reference sequence). The CDR3 has 19 residues. J was trimmed by 2 bases and V by 5 bases; bases with no gene match: 15. In the case of this clone: Its antigen is not identified.

With 60 Vbeta and 13 Jbeta primers, the PCR was carried out. As handled by the study authors: In a later analysis, of 70 million to 85 million unique beta chains, about 10 million appeared in at least two donors. Some clones are missing from TCRdb's copy, which holds only in-frame ones; the method was immunoSEQ multiplex PCR. For V, J and clone size, that table is used; D and trimming come from the DNA. The table has approximately 140,000 clones, roughly four fifths seen once. This TCR was sampled from a woman in her forties or fifties in good health and CMV-seronegative. V usage is TRBV7-9 and J usage is TRBJ2-6; TRBD1 agrees at 7 bases. The specimen sequenced was PBMCs. CDR3 in amino acids: CASSRMTGSTGAGANVLTF. The CDR3 region has the DNA TGTGCCAGCAGCCGGATGACGGGATCCACAGGGGCTGGGGCCAACGTCCTGACTTTC.